This is a list of T cell receptor beta chains from one sample in a study of T cell responses to AZD1222 COVID-19 vaccine. Profiling relied on immunoSEQ multiplex PCR, and the TCRdb table lists in-frame clones only, not all of them. The sample lists 100,000 to 110,000 clones, over 90% occurring once. The sample was peripheral blood, taken on day 0 of AZD1222 vaccination. The receptor set was obtained from an adult in good health. The CDR3 runs from the conserved cysteine through the conserved F or W. The D gene is left open where the match is weak. Not all rows give a size; the values are once, few, many and, for expanded clones, a class.

v_call	d_call	j_call	clone_size	cdr3_nt	cdr3_aa
TRBV18	TRBD1	TRBJ2-7	-	TGTGCCAGCTCACAACTGACAGGGGTCCAGGGCGAGCAGTACTTC	CASSQLTGVQGEQYF
TRBV5-1	TRBD1	TRBJ2-7	-	TGCGCCAGCAGCTCGATATTCCCGGGACAGACCTACGAGCAGTACTTC	CASSSIFPGQTYEQYF
TRBV9	-	TRBJ1-4	once	TGTGCCAGCAGCGTAGGTCAGCACGGCGGTAATGAAAAACTGTTTTTT	CASSVGQHGGNEKLFF
TRBV7-9	-	TRBJ1-5	-	TGTGCCAGCAATCAGGGAACTCAGCCCCAGCATTTT	CASNQGTQPQHF
TRBV7-9	TRBD1	TRBJ1-1	-	TGTGCCAGCAGCAACACGGACAGGTGGAACACTGAAGCTTTCTTT	CASSNTDRWNTEAFF
TRBV25-1	TRBD2	TRBJ2-1	-	TGTGCCAGCAGTGAACCGGGACTAGCGTCCAACAATGAGCAGTTCTTC	CASSEPGLASNNEQFF
TRBV2	TRBD1	TRBJ1-5	few	TGTGCCAGCAGTATAAGACAGGGAAATCAGCCCCAGCATTTT	CASSIRQGNQPQHF
TRBV7-9	TRBD1	TRBJ2-3	-	TGTGCCAGCGGGACAGGGGGGACAGATACGCAGTATTTT	CASGTGGTDTQYF
TRBV2	TRBD1	TRBJ1-3	-	TGTGCCAGCACCCCTAGGACAGGGGCAGGAAACACCATATATTTT	CASTPRTGAGNTIYF
TRBV10-3	TRBD1	TRBJ1-3	once	TGTGCCATCAAGGGACAGGGAAACTCTGGAAACACCATATATTTT	CAIKGQGNSGNTIYF
TRBV2	TRBD2	TRBJ2-1	-	TGTGCCAGCGGGGGACTAGCGGGAGGTGAGCAGTTCTTC	CASGGLAGGEQFF
TRBV7-8	-	TRBJ1-5	-	TGTGCCAGCAGCCCCCGGTGGAGCAATCAGCCCCAGCATTTT	CASSPRWSNQPQHF
TRBV18	-	TRBJ1-1	-	TGTGCCAGCTCACCACCGAAGGGTCCGGGTGAAGCTTTCTTT	CASSPPKGPGEAFF
TRBV7-6	-	TRBJ2-7	-	TGTGCCAGCAGCTACCTCGACAGTTCTTCCTACGAGCAGTACTTC	CASSYLDSSSYEQYF
TRBV7-9	TRBD1	TRBJ2-7	-	TGTGCCAGCAGCCCGAGAGGACAGGGTGCCTACGAGCAGTACTTC	CASSPRGQGAYEQYF
TRBV5-4	-	TRBJ1-4	-	TGTGCCAGCAGCTCGGCCAAGGAGGGAGGCCTTAATGAAAAACTGTTTTTT	CASSSAKEGGLNEKLFF
TRBV19	TRBD1	TRBJ1-1	once	TGTGCCAGTAGTCCGCGGACAGGGGTTAACACTGAAGCTTTCTTT	CASSPRTGVNTEAFF
TRBV3-1/TRBV3-2	TRBD1	TRBJ2-7	-	TGTGCCAGCAGCCAAGACCGAGACAGGGACTACGAGCAGTACTTC	CASSQDRDRDYEQYF
TRBV7-8	TRBD2	TRBJ2-7	-	TGTGCCAGCAGCCTGGGACTAGCGGGAGCGCCGGGCTACGAGCAGTACTTC	CASSLGLAGAPGYEQYF
TRBV2	-	TRBJ2-5	-	TGTGCCAGCAGTGACGTCCAGTGGGAGACCCAGTACTTC	CASSDVQWETQYF
TRBV18	-	TRBJ2-3	-	TGTGCCAGCTTAGATCTCCCCTCAGATACGCAGTATTTT	CASLDLPSDTQYF
TRBV28	TRBD1	TRBJ1-1	few	TGTGCCACCAATAAAAGACAGGGGAACACTGAAGCTTTCTTT	CATNKRQGNTEAFF
TRBV2	-	TRBJ1-2	-	TGTGCCAGCAGTGAAGACCCGGGACGAGCTGGCTACACCTTC	CASSEDPGRAGYTF
TRBV10-2	-	TRBJ1-3	-	TGCGCCAGCAGTGAGCAGGGCTTCTCTGGAAACACCATATATTTT	CASSEQGFSGNTIYF
TRBV12-3/TRBV12-4	-	TRBJ1-2	-	TGTGCCAGCAACGGCAGGGGTTATGGCTACACCTTC	CASNGRGYGYTF
TRBV29-1	TRBD1	TRBJ2-1	-	TGCAGCGTTAGCAGGGGGCTCGATTACAATGAGCAGTTCTTC	CSVSRGLDYNEQFF
TRBV9	TRBD2	TRBJ2-5	-	TGTGCCAGCAGCGGCCCCGGGACTAGCATACAAGAGACCCAGTACTTC	CASSGPGTSIQETQYF
TRBV6-5	-	TRBJ2-7	-	TGTGCCAGTAACACCGGGCCCTCCTACGAGCAGTACTTC	CASNTGPSYEQYF
TRBV2	TRBD2	TRBJ2-1	-	TGTGCCAGCAGCGAGAACCCGGGACTAGCGTTCAATGAGCAGTTCTTC	CASSENPGLAFNEQFF